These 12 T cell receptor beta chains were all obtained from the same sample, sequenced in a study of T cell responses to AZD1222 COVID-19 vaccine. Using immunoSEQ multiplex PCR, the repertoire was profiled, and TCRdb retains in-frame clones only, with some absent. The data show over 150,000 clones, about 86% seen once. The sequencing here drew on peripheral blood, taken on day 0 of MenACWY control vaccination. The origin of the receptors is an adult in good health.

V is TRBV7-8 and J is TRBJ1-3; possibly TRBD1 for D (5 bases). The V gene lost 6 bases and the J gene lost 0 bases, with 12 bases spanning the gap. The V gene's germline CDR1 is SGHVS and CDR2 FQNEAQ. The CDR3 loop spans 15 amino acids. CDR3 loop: CASSRDGRSGNTIYF. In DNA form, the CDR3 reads TGTGCCAGCAGTCGGGACGGCCGCTCTGGAAACACCATATATTTT.

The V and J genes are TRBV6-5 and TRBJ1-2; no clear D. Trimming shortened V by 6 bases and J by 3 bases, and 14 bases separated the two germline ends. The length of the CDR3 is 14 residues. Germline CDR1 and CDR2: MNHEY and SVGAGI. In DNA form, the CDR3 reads TGTGCCAGCAGGTCCAGCTTTAGCGACTATGGCTACACCTTC. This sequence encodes CASRSSFSDYGYTF.

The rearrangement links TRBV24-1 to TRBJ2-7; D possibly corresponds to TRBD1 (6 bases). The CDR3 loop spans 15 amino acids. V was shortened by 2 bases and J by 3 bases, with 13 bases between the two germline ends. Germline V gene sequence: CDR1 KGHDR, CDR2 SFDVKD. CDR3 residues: CATSDWGRGGYEQYF. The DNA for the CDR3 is TGTGCCACCAGTGATTGGGGCAGGGGTGGCTACGAGCAGTACTTC.

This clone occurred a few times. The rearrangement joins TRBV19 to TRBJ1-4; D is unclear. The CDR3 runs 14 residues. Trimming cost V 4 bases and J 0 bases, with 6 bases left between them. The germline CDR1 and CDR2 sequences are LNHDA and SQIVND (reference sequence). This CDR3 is CASSRKATNEKLFF. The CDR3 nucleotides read TGTGCCAGTAGTAGAAAAGCAACTAATGAAAAACTGTTTTTT. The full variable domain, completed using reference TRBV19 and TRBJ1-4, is DGGITQSPKYLFRKEGQNVTLSCEQNLNHDAMYWYRQDPGQGLRLIYYSQIVNDFQKGDIAEGYSVSREKKESFPLTVTSAQKNPTAFYLCASSRKATNEKLFFGSGTQLSVL.

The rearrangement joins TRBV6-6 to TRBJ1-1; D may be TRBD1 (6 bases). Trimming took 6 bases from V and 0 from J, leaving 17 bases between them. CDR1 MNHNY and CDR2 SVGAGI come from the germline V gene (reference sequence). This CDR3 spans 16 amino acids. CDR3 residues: CASSHRRTGLNTEAFF. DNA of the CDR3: TGTGCCAGCAGCCACCGGCGAACAGGGCTGAACACTGAAGCTTTCTTT.

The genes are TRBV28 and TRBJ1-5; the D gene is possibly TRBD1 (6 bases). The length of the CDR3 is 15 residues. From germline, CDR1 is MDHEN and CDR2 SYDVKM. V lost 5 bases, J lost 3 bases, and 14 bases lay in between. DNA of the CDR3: TGTGCCAGCAGTCCAAGGACAGCTGACAATCAGCCCCAGCATTTT. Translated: CASSPRTADNQPQHF.

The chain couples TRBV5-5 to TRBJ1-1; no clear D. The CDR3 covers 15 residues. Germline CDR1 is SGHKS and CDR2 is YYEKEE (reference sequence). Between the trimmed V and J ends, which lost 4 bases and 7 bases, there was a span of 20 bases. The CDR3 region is CASSIEGQFQGEAFF. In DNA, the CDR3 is TGTGCCAGCAGCATAGAGGGCCAATTCCAAGGTGAAGCTTTCTTT.

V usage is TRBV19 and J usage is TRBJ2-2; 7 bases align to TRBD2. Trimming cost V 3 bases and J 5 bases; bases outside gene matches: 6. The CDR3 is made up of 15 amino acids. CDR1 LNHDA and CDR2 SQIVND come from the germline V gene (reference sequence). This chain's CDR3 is CASSIAGEVTGELFF. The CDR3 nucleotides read TGTGCCAGTAGTATTGCGGGAGAGGTAACCGGGGAGCTGTTTTTT.

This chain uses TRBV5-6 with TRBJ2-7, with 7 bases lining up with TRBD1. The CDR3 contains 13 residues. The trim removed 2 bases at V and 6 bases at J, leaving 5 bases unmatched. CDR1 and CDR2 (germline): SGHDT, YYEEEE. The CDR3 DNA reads TGTGCCAGCAGCTTTGGAAGGGGGCGCGAGCAGTACTTC. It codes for CASSFGRGREQYF.

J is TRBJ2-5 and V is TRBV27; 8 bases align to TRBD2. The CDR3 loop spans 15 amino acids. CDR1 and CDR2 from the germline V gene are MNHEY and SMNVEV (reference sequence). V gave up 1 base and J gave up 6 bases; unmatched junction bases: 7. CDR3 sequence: CASSLYWTSKQTQYF. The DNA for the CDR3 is TGTGCCAGCAGTTTATATTGGACTAGCAAGCAGACCCAGTACTTC.

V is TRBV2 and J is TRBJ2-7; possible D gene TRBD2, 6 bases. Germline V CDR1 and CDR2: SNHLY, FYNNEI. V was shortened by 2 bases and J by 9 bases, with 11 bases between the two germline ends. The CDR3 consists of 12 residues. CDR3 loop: CASSEWGGGQYF. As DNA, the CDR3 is TGTGCCAGCAGTGAATGGGGAGGCGGGCAGTACTTC.

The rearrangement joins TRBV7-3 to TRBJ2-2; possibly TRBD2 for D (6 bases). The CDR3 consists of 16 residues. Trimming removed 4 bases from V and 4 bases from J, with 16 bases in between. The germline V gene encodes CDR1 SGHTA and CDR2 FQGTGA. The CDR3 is CASSSTTGLRTGELFF. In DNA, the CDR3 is TGTGCCAGCAGCTCAACTACCGGACTACGCACCGGGGAGCTGTTTTTT.